This is a list of T cell receptor beta chains from one sample in a study of T cells in Graves' hyperthyroidism and ophthalmopathy. TCRdb independently ran MiXCR on the multiplex PCR reads; one entry per CDR3 protein. The data show 450,000 to 500,000 distinct CDR3 sequences, 20% to 25% seen once. Sequencing input: blood. The receptors stem from a woman aged 70-85 years with Graves' ophthalmopathy. Each CDR3 is given with its conserved first and last residue. Fields, in order: V gene, clone size, J gene, D gene, CDR3 protein, CDR3 DNA. D genes are given only for firm matches. Some rows have no size entry. The others give once, few or many, or a class for an expanded clone.

TRBV5-6,.,TRBJ2-1,.,CASSTLLGHEQFF,TGTGCCAGCAGCACTCTACTGGGTCATGAGCAGTTCTTC
TRBV5-1,many,TRBJ1-1,.,CASSLDHQNTEAFF,TGCGCCAGCAGCTTGGATCACCAGAACACTGAAGCTTTCTTT
TRBV5-1,few,TRBJ2-1,.,CASSLGILNEQFF,TGCGCCAGCAGCTTGGGTATACTCAATGAGCAGTTCTTC
TRBV5-1,few,TRBJ2-5,.,CASSLAGSPQETQYF,TGCGCCAGCAGCTTGGCAGGGAGTCCACAAGAGACCCAGTACTTC
TRBV28,many,TRBJ2-2,.,CASSFPKSTGELFF,TGTGCCAGCAGTTTCCCGAAAAGCACCGGGGAGCTGTTTTTT
TRBV12-5,.,TRBJ1-5,.,CASGLKPPQHF,TGTGCTAGTGGTTTAAAGCCCCCCCAGCATTTT
TRBV11-1,.,TRBJ2-7,.,CASSPRGTPYEQYF,TGTGCCAGCAGCCCAAGGGGGACCCCCTACGAGCAGTACTTC
TRBV9,once,TRBJ2-3,TRBD2,CASNGLAGGPQYF,TGTGCCAGCAACGGACTAGCGGGAGGGCCCCAGTATTTT
TRBV6-2/TRBV6-3,many,TRBJ2-1,TRBD1,CASTEGAVATLHEQFF,TGTGCCAGCACCGAGGGGGCGGTTGCAACCCTACATGAGCAGTTCTTC
TRBV5-4,.,TRBJ1-1,.,CASSLAGGTTEAFF,TGTGCCAGCAGCTTGGCCGGAGGGACCACTGAAGCTTTCTTT
TRBV2,few,TRBJ2-6,.,CASLYTGLISGANVLTF,TGTGCCAGCCTTTATACAGGTCTGATTTCTGGGGCCAACGTCCTGACTTTC
TRBV20-1,few,TRBJ1-2,TRBD1,CSASAAQGRALGYTF,TGCAGTGCTAGCGCCGCACAGGGGCGTGCGTTAGGCTACACCTTC
TRBV6-1,many,TRBJ2-2,.,CASRQAAGNTGELFF,TGTGCCAGCAGACAGGCGGCTGGGAACACCGGGGAGCTGTTTTTT
TRBV4-1,.,TRBJ2-2,.,CASSQAPGSGELFF,TGCGCCAGCAGCCAAGCCCCAGGGTCGGGGGAGCTGTTTTTT
TRBV15,.,TRBJ2-2,.,CATSRGARIEGELFF,TGTGCCACCAGCAGAGGGGCAAGAATAGAAGGGGAGCTGTTTTTT
TRBV5-1,few,TRBJ2-7,.,CASSLAVGNYEQYF,TGCGCCAGCAGCTTGGCTGTAGGGAACTACGAGCAGTACTTC
TRBV10-3,.,TRBJ2-3,TRBD2,CAISEPGLAGVSTNTQYF,TGTGCCATCAGTGAACCGGGACTAGCGGGAGTGTCAACAAATACGCAGTATTTT
TRBV28,many,TRBJ2-7,.,CASTHRGIQQAYEQYF,TGTGCCAGCACCCACAGAGGGATTCAGCAGGCCTACGAGCAGTACTTC
TRBV3-1,few,TRBJ2-7,TRBD2,CASSQLTSGSFIYEQYF,TGTGCCAGCAGCCAATTGACTAGCGGGAGTTTCATCTACGAGCAGTACTTC
TRBV20-1,once,TRBJ1-5,TRBD1,CSATGTVQDQPQHF,TGCAGTGCTACCGGGACAGTCCAAGACCAGCCCCAGCATTTT
TRBV27,few,TRBJ2-3,.,CASSLRGAADTQYF,TGTGCCAGCAGTTTAAGGGGGGCTGCAGATACGCAGTATTTT
TRBV2,many,TRBJ1-5,TRBD1,CASSGQGGNQPQHF,TGTGCCAGCAGTGGACAGGGAGGCAATCAGCCCCAGCATTTT
TRBV20-1,.,TRBJ2-2,TRBD2,CSAASGRSTGELFF,TGCAGTGCTGCTAGCGGGAGGAGCACCGGGGAGCTGTTTTTT
TRBV12-3/TRBV12-4,few,TRBJ2-1,.,CASRTNNEQFF,TGTGCCAGCAGGACCAACAATGAGCAGTTCTTC
TRBV19,few,TRBJ1-2,TRBD1,CATKDRVSSGYTF,TGTGCCACCAAGGACAGGGTATCATCCGGCTACACCTTC
TRBV20-1,few,TRBJ2-7,TRBD1,CSASLTGGHYEQYF,TGCAGTGCTAGTCTAACAGGGGGACACTACGAGCAGTACTTC
TRBV5-1,.,TRBJ2-7,.,CASSTSPNGYYEQYF,TGCGCCAGCAGCACTTCTCCGAACGGATACTACGAGCAGTACTTC
TRBV7-9,.,TRBJ2-2,TRBD1,CASSLQGANGELFF,TGTGCCAGCAGTCTACAGGGGGCGAACGGGGAGCTGTTTTTT
TRBV12-3/TRBV12-4,few,TRBJ2-1,TRBD2,CASRLTSGYNEQFF,TGTGCCAGCAGGCTGACTAGCGGATACAATGAGCAGTTCTTC